These 10 T cell receptor beta chains were all obtained from the same sample, sequenced in a study of blood T cell repertoires in COVID-19 (dated by TCRdb to about 2020). Library method: the immunoSEQ multiplex PCR assay. The table comes from immuneACCESS by way of TCRdb, which keeps in-frame sequences with V and J called. Part of the clones is missing from these tables; in studies checked, under half for an unresolved V gene and the rest for unknown reasons. This sample has approximately 300,000 clones in its table, and about four fifths of those were observed once. Approximately 15% of the sample is in the top ten clones. Sequenced sample: peripheral blood. These receptors came from a person aged 70 to 85 with COVID-19, enrolled during active disease.

The V call is TRBV5-1, the J call TRBJ1-5; 8 positions agree with TRBD1. CDR1 SGHRS and CDR2 YFSETQ come from the germline V gene. V lost 0 bases, J lost 6 bases, and 2 bases stayed unmatched. This CDR3 region has 14 residues. The CDR3 is CASSLGGQGQPQHF. Written as DNA, the CDR3 is TGCGCCAGCAGCTTGGGAGGACAGGGTCAGCCCCAGCATTTT.

The J gene is TRBJ1-2, the V gene TRBV6-5; TRBD1 might be the D (5 bases). V was pared by 5 bases and J by 6 bases, with 10 bases between. The germline V gene encodes CDR1 MNHEY and CDR2 SVGAGI. The CDR3 is 12 residues long. In DNA form, the CDR3 reads TGTGCCAGCAGTCAGGGAAACAATGGCTACACCTTC. It codes for CASSQGNNGYTF.

The chain employs TRBV7-9 and TRBJ1-4, with a possible D match to TRBD1 (5 bases). This CDR3 has 15 residues. Germline V gene lookup returns CDR1 SEHNR and CDR2 FQNEAQ (reference sequence). V gave up 2 bases and J gave up 6 bases, with 13 bases separating them. CDR3 sequence (DNA): TGTGCCAGCAGCTTACCCCAGGGATTTGATGAAAAACTGTTTTTT. It encodes CASSLPQGFDEKLFF.

The chain employs TRBV29-1 and TRBJ1-4; the D gene is possibly TRBD1 (6 bases). This CDR3 has 12 amino acids. V lost 7 bases and J lost 5, with 11 bases in between. Germline values: CDR1 SQVTM, CDR2 ANQGSEA. The CDR3 region is CSGGRSNEKLFF. In DNA form, the CDR3 reads TGCAGCGGGGGGCGTTCCAATGAAAAACTGTTTTTT. The variable domain in full, with the rest retrieved from reference TRBV29-1 and TRBJ1-4, is SAVISQKPSRDICQRGTSLTIQCQVDSQVTMMFWYRQQPGQSLTLIATANQGSEATYESGFVIDKFPISRPNLTFSTLTVSNMSPEDSSIYLCSGGRSNEKLFFGSGTQLSVL.

This chain links TRBV6-6 with TRBJ1-1, with TRBD1 matching 7 bases. The CDR3 loop spans 14 amino acids. The germline CDR1 and CDR2 sequences are MNHNY and SVGAGI (reference sequence). Germline trimming cut 5 bases from V and 5 bases from J; bases unmatched to any gene: 8. CDR3 residues: CASSRTGELTEAFF. The CDR3 bases are TGTGCCAGCAGTCGAACAGGGGAGTTAACTGAAGCTTTCTTT.

This chain connects TRBV7-9 to TRBJ2-1, with D perhaps TRBD1 (5 bases). This CDR3 contains 15 residues. V dropped 5 bases and J dropped 1 base, with 12 bases sitting between them. CDR1 and CDR2 (germline): SEHNR, FQNEAQ (reference sequence). The CDR3 sequence: CASSPKGPSYNEQFF. CDR3 coding DNA: TGTGCCAGCAGCCCAAAGGGGCCTTCCTACAATGAGCAGTTCTTC.

The gene calls are TRBV7-9 and TRBJ2-7; TRBD2 is a possible D gene (6 bases). Germline CDR1 is SEHNR and CDR2 is FQNEAQ (reference sequence). V was trimmed by 7 bases and J by 7 bases, leaving 17 bases between them. CDR3 length: 13 amino acids. The CDR3 region is CASMVSGTGEQYF. The CDR3 DNA sequence: TGTGCCAGCATGGTTAGCGGTACGGGAGAGCAGTACTTC.

The chain joins TRBV7-2 to TRBJ2-5; a possible D gene is TRBD2 (6 bases). The CDR3 length is 14 residues. V was trimmed by 5 bases and J by 2 bases, leaving 12 bases between them. Germline V gene lookup returns CDR1 SGHTA and CDR2 FQGNSA. Written as DNA, the CDR3 is TGTGCCAGCAGCCCCGGGACTCTACAAGAGACCCAGTACTTC. This sequence encodes CASSPGTLQETQYF.

This clone was picked up one time. The CDR3 protein is CASSVVGWTVSDTQYF. In DNA, the CDR3 is TGTGCCAGCAGCGTAGTAGGCTGGACAGTCTCAGATACGCAGTATTTT. The chain employs TRBV9 and TRBJ2-3; a weak D match, TRBD1 (6 bases). CDR1 is SGDLS and CDR2 is YYNGEE in the germline V gene. The CDR3 has 16 residues. The V gene lost 0 bases and the J gene lost 4 bases, with 15 bases spanning the gap.

In this sample, this clone turned up once. J is TRBJ1-5 and V is TRBV28, with TRBD1 as a possible D gene (5 bases). The CDR3 runs to 17 residues. The V end lost 6 bases, the J end lost 1 base, and 19 bases lay between the germline ends. Germline lookup yields CDR1 MDHEN and CDR2 SYDVKM. The CDR3 region is CASSILAGVFSNQPQHF. CDR3 DNA sequence: TGTGCCAGCAGCATTCTAGCGGGGGTATTCAGCAATCAGCCCCAGCATTTT.